This T cell receptor beta chain was observed in a study of graft-versus-host responses after intestinal transplantation (dated by TCRdb to 2020 to 2023). Regarding the complete study: The transplants that recipients received were multivisceral, liver-intestinal, or isolated intestinal. Instead of going to the commercial service, samples from a few later patients were sequenced in-house on an Illumina MiSeq and processed with MiXCR. Donor T cell macrochimerism was defined as a peak of at least 4% donor T cells among recipient peripheral blood mononuclear cells. Alloreactive clones were identified by sequencing pre-transplant mixed lymphocyte reaction products and comparing them with unstimulated pre-transplant donor and recipient T cells. After intestinal transplantation, graft-versus-host and host-versus-graft alloreactive T cell clones in the graft, circulation and bone marrow were tracked using bulk TCR-beta CDR3 sequencing. The cohort enrolled some 23 intestinal transplant recipients, one of whom was a retransplant, and a few patients without pretransplant specimens were excluded. Anti-thymocyte globulin induction was given to all recipients, followed by maintenance tacrolimus and steroids for around three years. The research as a whole found: In the allografts of patients with donor T cell macrochimerism, GvH to HvG T cell clonal ratios were high. The relatively low number and heterogeneity of intestinal transplant patients limited the conclusions. Peak levels of circulating GvH clones were associated with declines in HvG clones early after transplant. GvH clones were detected in recipient bone marrow, and some of these GvH clones were observed earlier in ileal mucosa or blood, consistent with an intestinal mucosal origin.

This specimen's time point label, interpreted: cells obtained before transplantation from donor or recipient. CD3+CD4+ and CD3+CD8+ populations were FACS-sorted from unstimulated pre-transplant donor and recipient cells taken from spleen or lymph nodes. V is clipped by 2 bases and J by 0 bases, and the sequence between their germline boundaries is 14 bases long. The CDR3 numbers 17 residues from cysteine through phenylalanine. The only DNA kept is the CDR3, 51 bases in frame from the first base. CDR1 MNHEY and CDR2 SMNVEV were looked up in the germline V gene (reference sequence). The library was generated by the immunoSEQ multiplex PCR assay. For most patients, genomic DNA was isolated using the Qiagen DNeasy Blood and Tissue Kit and was shipped frozen to Adaptive Biotechnologies for TCR sequencing. For most patients, genomic DNA was subjected to high-throughput TCR-beta CDR3 sequencing by Adaptive Biotechnologies. Regarding the original processing steps: TCR sequencing data were retrieved from Adaptive's ImmunoSEQ software for 15 to 20 patients, whereas three other patients were processed with MiXCR and VDJtools. To correct CD4 versus CD8 sorting errors, sequences present in both subsets at a frequency ratio below 5:1 were removed. Because the origin of CDR3 nucleotide sequences shared between donor and recipient could not be assigned, those sequences were removed. To be classed as alloreactive, a clone needed at least 2-fold expansion over unstimulated cells and a minimum CFSE-low frequency of 0.002% (template counts) or 0.001% (read counts). Clones detected in sequenced pre-transplant spleen, lymph node, or MLR CFSE-low populations of the donor or recipient were defined as mappable. Cumulative frequency of alloreactive clones was calculated as a percentage of all sequences weighted by copy number. Imported from immuneACCESS, the table was reduced by TCRdb to in-frame sequences with V and J called. These copies leave out some clones; in studies compared against another copy, an unresolved V gene accounts for under half, and the cause of the remainder is not known. The V and J calls and clone size come from that table; D and trimming were worked out from the DNA. This sample comprises 130,000 or so clones, 80% to 95% of them detected only once. The ten top clones hold around 0.2% of the sample.

Worth noting for this clone: Its antigen is currently not known. No much larger clone exists at a distance of one base, and base qualities are not known.

The specimen comprised unstimulated CD4+ T cells sorted from spleen or lymph node cells, sampled before intestinal transplant. The source is a human donor who received an intestinal transplant. The receptor chain draws on TRBV27 and TRBJ1-3; the D segment could be TRBD1, given 5 matching bases. The DNA sequence is as follows: TGTGCCAGCAGTTTAAAAGCCCTGGACATCTCTGGAAACACCATATATTTT. The resulting protein is CASSLKALDISGNTIYF.